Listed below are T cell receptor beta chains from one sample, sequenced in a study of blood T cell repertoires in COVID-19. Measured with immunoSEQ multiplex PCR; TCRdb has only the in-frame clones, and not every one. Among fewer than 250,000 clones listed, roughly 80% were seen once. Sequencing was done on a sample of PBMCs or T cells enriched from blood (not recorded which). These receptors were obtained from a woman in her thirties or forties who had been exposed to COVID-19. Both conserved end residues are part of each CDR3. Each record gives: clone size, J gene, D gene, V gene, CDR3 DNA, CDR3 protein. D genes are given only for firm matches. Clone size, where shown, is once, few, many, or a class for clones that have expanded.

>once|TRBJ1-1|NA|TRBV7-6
TGTGCCAGCAGCCCCCTAGCTTTCTTT
CASSPLAFF
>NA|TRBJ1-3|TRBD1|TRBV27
TGTGCCAGCAGTCCCGGGACAGGGGCGGAGGGAAACACCATATATTTT
CASSPGTGAEGNTIYF
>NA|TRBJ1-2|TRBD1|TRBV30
TGTGCCTGGAGCGCAGGGGGCTATGGCTACACCTTC
CAWSAGGYGYTF
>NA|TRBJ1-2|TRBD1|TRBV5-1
TGCGCCAGCAGCTCAATACAGGGGAACTATGGCTACACCTTC
CASSSIQGNYGYTF
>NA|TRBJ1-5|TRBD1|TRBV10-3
TGTGCCATCAGTGAAGGGACAGCCTACAATCAGCCCCAGCATTTT
CAISEGTAYNQPQHF
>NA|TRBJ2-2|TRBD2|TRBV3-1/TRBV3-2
TGTGCCAGCAGCCAAACGGGGGGATCGACCGGGGAGCTGTTTTTT
CASSQTGGSTGELFF
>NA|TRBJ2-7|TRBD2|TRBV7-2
TGTGCCAGCAGCTCAACTAGCGGGGGGCCCTACGAGCAGTACTTC
CASSSTSGGPYEQYF
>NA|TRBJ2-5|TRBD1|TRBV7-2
TGTGCCAGCAGCAAACAGGGGTTTGACGAGACCCAGTACTTC
CASSKQGFDETQYF
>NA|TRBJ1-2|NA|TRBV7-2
TGTGCCAGCAGCCCATTAGATGAGGGCTACACCTTC
CASSPLDEGYTF
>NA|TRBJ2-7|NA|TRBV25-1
TGTGCCAGCAGTGAATATGAGGGCCCCTACGAGCAGTACTTC
CASSEYEGPYEQYF
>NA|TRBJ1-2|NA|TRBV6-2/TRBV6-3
TGTGCCAGCAGTCGGGACATTAACTATGGCTACACCTTC
CASSRDINYGYTF